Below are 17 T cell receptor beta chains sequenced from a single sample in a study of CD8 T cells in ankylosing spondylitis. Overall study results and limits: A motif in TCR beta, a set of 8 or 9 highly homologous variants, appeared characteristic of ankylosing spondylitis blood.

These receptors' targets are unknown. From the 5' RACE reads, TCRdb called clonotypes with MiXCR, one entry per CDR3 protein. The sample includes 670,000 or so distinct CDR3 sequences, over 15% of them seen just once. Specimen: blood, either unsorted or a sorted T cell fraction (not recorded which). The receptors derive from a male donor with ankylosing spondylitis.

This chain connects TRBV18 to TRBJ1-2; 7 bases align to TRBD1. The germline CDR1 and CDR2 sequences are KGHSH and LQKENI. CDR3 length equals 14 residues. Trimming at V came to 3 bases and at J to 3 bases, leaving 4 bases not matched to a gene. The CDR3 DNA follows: TGTGCCAGCTCACCGGGACAGTACGACTATGGCTACACCTTC. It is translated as CASSPGQYDYGYTF.

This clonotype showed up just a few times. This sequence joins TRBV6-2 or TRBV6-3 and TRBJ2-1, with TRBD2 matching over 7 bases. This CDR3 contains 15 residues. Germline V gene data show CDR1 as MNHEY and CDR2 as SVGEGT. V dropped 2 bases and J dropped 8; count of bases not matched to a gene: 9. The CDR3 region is CASSYGGEFMDEQFF. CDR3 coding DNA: TGTGCCAGCAGTTACGGGGGGGAGTTTATGGATGAGCAGTTCTTC.

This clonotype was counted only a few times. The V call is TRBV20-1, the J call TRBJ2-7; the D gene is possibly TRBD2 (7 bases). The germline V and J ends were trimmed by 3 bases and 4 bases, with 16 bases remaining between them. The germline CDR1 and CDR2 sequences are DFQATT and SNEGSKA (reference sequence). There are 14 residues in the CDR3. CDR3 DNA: TGCAGTGCTAGCCGGAGGGAGGGGGGGTACGAGCAGTACTTC. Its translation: CSASRREGGYEQYF.

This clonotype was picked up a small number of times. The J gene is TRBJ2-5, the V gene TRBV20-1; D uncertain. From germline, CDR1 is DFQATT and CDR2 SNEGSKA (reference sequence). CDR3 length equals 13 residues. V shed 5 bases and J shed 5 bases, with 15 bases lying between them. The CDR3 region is CSAQTRGGETQYF. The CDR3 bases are TGCAGTGCTCAAACTCGAGGCGGTGAGACCCAGTACTTC.

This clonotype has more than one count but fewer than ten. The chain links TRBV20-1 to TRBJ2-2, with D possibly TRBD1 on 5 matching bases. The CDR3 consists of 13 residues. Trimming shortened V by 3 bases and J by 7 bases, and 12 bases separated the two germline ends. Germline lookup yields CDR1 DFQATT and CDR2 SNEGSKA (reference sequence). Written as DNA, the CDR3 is TGCAGTGCTAGCGTGAGGCAGGGCGGGGAGCTGTTTTTT. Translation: CSASVRQGGELFF.

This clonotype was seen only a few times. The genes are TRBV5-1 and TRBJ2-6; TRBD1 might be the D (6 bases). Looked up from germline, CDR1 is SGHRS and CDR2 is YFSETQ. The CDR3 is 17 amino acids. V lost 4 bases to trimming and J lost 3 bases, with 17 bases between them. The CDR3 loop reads CASSQSGQFYGANVLTF. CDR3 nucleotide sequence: TGCGCCAGCAGCCAGAGTGGACAGTTCTATGGGGCCAACGTCCTGACTTTC.

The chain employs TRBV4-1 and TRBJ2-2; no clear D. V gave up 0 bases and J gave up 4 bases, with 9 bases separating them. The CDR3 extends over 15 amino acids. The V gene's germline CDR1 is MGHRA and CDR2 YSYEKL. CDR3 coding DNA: TGCGCCAGCAGCCAAGAGGCACACTTCACCGGGGAGCTGTTTTTT. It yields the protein CASSQEAHFTGELFF.

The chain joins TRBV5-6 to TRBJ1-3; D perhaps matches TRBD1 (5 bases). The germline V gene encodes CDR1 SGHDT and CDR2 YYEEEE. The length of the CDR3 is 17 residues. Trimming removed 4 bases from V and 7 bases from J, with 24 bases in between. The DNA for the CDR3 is TGTGCCAGCAGCCCTTCCGGGGGGAATCGGTTAGGGAACACCATATATTTT. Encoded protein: CASSPSGGNRLGNTIYF.

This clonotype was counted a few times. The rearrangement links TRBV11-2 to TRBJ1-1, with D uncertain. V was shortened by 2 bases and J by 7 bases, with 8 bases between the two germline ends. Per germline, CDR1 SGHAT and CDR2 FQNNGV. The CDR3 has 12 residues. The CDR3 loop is CASSLIVSEAFF. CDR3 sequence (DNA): TGTGCCAGCAGCTTAATCGTCAGTGAAGCTTTCTTT. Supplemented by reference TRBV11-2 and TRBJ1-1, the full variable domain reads EAGVAQSPRYKIIEKRQSVAFWCNPISGHATLYWYQQILGQGPKLLIQFQNNGVVDDSQLPKDRFSAERLKGVDSTLKIQPAKLEDSAVYLCASSLIVSEAFFGQGTRLTVV.

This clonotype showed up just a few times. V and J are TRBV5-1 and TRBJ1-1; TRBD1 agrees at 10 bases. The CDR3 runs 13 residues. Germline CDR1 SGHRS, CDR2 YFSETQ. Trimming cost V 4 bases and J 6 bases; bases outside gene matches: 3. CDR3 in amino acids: CASSQTGGPEAFF. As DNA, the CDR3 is TGCGCCAGCAGCCAGACAGGGGGCCCTGAAGCTTTCTTT.

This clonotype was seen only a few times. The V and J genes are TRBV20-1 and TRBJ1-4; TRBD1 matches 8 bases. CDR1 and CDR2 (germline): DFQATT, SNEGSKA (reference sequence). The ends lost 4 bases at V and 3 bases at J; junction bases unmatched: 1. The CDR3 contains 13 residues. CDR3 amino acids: CSANRGSNEKLFF. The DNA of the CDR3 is TGCAGTGCTAACAGGGGGTCTAATGAAAAACTGTTTTTT.

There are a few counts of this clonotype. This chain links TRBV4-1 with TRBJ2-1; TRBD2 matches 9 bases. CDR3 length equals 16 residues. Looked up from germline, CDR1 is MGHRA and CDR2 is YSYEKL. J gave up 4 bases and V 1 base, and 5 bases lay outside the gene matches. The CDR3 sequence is CASSQVHSGSYNEQFF. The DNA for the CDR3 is TGCGCCAGCAGCCAAGTCCATAGCGGGAGTTACAATGAGCAGTTCTTC.

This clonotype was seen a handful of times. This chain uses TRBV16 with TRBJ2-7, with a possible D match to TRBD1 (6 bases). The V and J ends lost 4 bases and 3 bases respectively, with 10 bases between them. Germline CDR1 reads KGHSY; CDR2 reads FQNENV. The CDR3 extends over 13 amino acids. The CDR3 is CASSPHRDYEQYF. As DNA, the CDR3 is TGTGCCAGCAGCCCCCACAGGGACTACGAGCAGTACTTC.

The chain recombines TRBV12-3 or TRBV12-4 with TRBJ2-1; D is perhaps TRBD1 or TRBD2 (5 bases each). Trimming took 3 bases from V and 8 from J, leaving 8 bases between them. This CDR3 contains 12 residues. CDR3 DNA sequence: TGTGCCAGCAGTTTCGGGACGCATGAGCAGTTCTTC. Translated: CASSFGTHEQFF.

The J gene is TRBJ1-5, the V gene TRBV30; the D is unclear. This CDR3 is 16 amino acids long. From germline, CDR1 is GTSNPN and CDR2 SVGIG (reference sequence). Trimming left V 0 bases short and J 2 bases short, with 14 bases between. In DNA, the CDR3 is TGTGCCTGGAGTGTAAGGACCTCAAGGGGCAATCAGCCCCAGCATTTT. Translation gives CAWSVRTSRGNQPQHF.

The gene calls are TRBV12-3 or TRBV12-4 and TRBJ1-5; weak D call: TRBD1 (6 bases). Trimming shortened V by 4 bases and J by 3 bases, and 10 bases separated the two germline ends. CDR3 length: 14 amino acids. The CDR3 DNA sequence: TGTGCCAGCAGTTCAGGGGTTTACAATCAGCCCCAGCATTTT. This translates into CASSSGVYNQPQHF.

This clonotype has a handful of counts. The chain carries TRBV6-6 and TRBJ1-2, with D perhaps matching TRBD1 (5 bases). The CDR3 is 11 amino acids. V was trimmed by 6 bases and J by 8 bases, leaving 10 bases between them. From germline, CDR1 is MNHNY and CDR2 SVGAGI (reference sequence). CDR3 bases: TGTGCCAGCAGCAGGGAGGGAGGCTACACCTTC. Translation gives CASSREGGYTF.